The 26 T cell receptor beta chains given below trace back to one sample, sequenced in a study of shared clonotypes between healthy human individuals. TCRdb's copy holds only in-frame clones and misses some; the assay was immunoSEQ multiplex PCR. Counted here are more than 2 million clones, roughly 94% occurring once; the ten biggest clones make up about 1.1%. Positively selected for CCR7, the CD45RO-negative cells used as naive CD8 cells excluded terminally differentiated effector memory CD45RA+ cells. The sample comprised naive CD8+ T cells sorted from blood. The receptors stem from a man aged 18-30 years in good health.

The chain joins TRBV6-5 to TRBJ1-5; D unclear. Germline values: CDR1 MNHEY, CDR2 SVGAGI. The CDR3 spans 14 residues. The V end was cut by 9 bases, the J end by 0 bases, with 12 bases between. CDR3 region: CASGPGYSNQPQHF. The CDR3 region has the DNA TGTGCCAGTGGCCCTGGCTATAGCAATCAGCCCCAGCATTTT.

CDR3 coding DNA: TGTGCCAGCAGCTTAGCAGGGGAAGGGCAGCCCCAGCATTTT. The encoded protein is CASSLAGEGQPQHF. The V gene is TRBV11-2, the J gene TRBJ1-5, with D possibly TRBD1 on 6 matching bases. The germline gives CDR1 SGHAT, CDR2 FQNNGV. The CDR3 runs to 14 residues. V was cut by 1 base and J by 7 bases, with 11 bases left in between.

This chain joins TRBV27 and TRBJ1-1, with TRBD1 as a possible D gene (5 bases). CDR3 length: 15 residues. CDR1 and CDR2 from the germline V gene are MNHEY and SMNVEV (reference sequence). The V end lost 7 bases, the J end lost 5 bases, and 20 bases lay between the germline ends. CDR3 sequence: CASKPLLEGATEAFF. CDR3 DNA: TGTGCCAGCAAGCCACTACTAGAAGGGGCGACTGAAGCTTTCTTT.

The chain has TRBV10-2 and TRBJ2-1, with 9 bases aligning to TRBD1. In germline, CDR1 is WSHSY, CDR2 SAAADI. Unmatched junction bases numbered 5, after V lost 0 bases and J lost 8 bases. The CDR3 runs to 15 residues. DNA of the CDR3: TGCGCCAGCAGTGAGTCGTGGGGACAGGGCTATGAGCAGTTCTTC. Translating it yields CASSESWGQGYEQFF.

As for this clone: The sample holds other DNA sequences that translate to the same CDR3. The V gene is TRBV7-3, the J gene TRBJ2-1, with D perhaps TRBD1 (6 bases). The CDR3 totals 13 residues. From germline, CDR1 is SGHTA and CDR2 FQGTGA. V was clipped by 1 base and J by 7 bases, with 8 bases between them. This CDR3 is CASSLIGGNEQFF. CDR3 in DNA: TGTGCCAGCAGCTTAATAGGGGGTAATGAGCAGTTCTTC.

V is TRBV28 and J is TRBJ2-3; either TRBD1 or TRBD2 may supply D (6 bases each). V gave up 8 bases and J gave up 5 bases, with 11 bases separating them. CDR1 is MDHEN and CDR2 is SYDVKM in the germline V gene. The CDR3 is 12 residues long. CDR3 DNA: TGTGCCAGCGGAGAGGGGGGAGATACGCAGTATTTT. Amino acids: CASGEGGDTQYF.

The chain combines TRBV7-2 with TRBJ2-2; no clear D gene. Germline loops: CDR1 SGHTA, CDR2 FQGNSA. The germline V and J ends were trimmed by 5 bases and 7 bases, with 11 bases remaining between them. This CDR3 comprises 13 residues. CDR3 amino acids: CASSQKINGELFF. The CDR3 nucleotides are TGTGCCAGCAGCCAAAAGATTAACGGGGAGCTGTTTTTT.

This chain uses TRBV4-3 with TRBJ2-2; D is unresolved. V was cut by 6 bases and J by 0 bases, with 8 bases left in between. This CDR3 comprises 14 residues. CDR1 is LGHNA and CDR2 is YSLEER in the germline V gene. Written as DNA, the CDR3 is TGCGCCAGCAGGCAAACAACGAACACCGGGGAGCTGTTTTTT. It encodes CASRQTTNTGELFF.

This clone was observed a single time. This sequence joins TRBV6-5 and TRBJ2-7, with 7 bases that match TRBD1. Germline loops: CDR1 MNHEY, CDR2 SVGAGI. The CDR3 covers 15 residues. J gave up 0 bases and V 7 bases, and 9 bases lay outside the gene matches. CDR3 nucleotide sequence: TGTGCCAGCACCTCAACCGGGACAGCCTCCTACGAGCAGTACTTC. Its protein is CASTSTGTASYEQYF.

This sequence joins TRBV4-3 and TRBJ2-1, with D possibly being TRBD1 or TRBD2 (5 bases each). Germline loops: CDR1 LGHNA, CDR2 YSLEER. V was trimmed by 4 bases and J by 2 bases, leaving 12 bases between them. The CDR3 spans 15 residues. The CDR3: CASSPGTLPYNEQFF. The CDR3 DNA is TGCGCCAGCAGCCCCGGGACCCTCCCCTACAATGAGCAGTTCTTC.

V usage is TRBV14 and J usage is TRBJ2-1, with TRBD1 matching over 7 bases. Germline-derived CDR1 and CDR2 are SGHDN and FVKESK. The trim removed 8 bases at V and 2 bases at J, leaving 9 bases unmatched. The CDR3 runs to 15 residues. Here the CDR3 reads CASGLTGFAYNEQFF. The CDR3 nucleotides read TGTGCCAGCGGACTGACAGGGTTTGCCTACAATGAGCAGTTCTTC.

The chain couples TRBV2 to TRBJ2-1, with 7 bases fitting TRBD2. The CDR3 spans 12 residues. Trimming removed 11 bases from V and 5 bases from J; junction bases left unmatched: 6. Germline CDR1 is SNHLY and CDR2 is FYNNEI. CDR3 coding DNA: TGTGCCGGGGGACTAATAAACAATGAGCAGTTCTTC. Amino acid sequence: CAGGLINNEQFF.

The CDR3 loop is CASSVRGEVYNEQFF. In DNA, the CDR3 is TGTGCCAGCAGTGTCCGGGGGGAGGTCTACAATGAGCAGTTCTTC. The chain employs TRBV6-1 and TRBJ2-1, with TRBD2 matching over 7 bases. This CDR3 comprises 15 residues. Per the germline V gene, CDR1 is MNHNS and CDR2 is SASEGT. With V trimmed by 4 bases and J by 3 bases, 6 bases remained unmatched.

The V and J genes are TRBV27 and TRBJ2-3; no clear D. The V end lost 4 bases, the J end lost 6 bases, and 20 bases lay between the germline ends. CDR1 MNHEY and CDR2 SMNVEV come from the germline V gene (reference sequence). The CDR3 contains 16 residues. The CDR3 protein is CASSSNSLFPADTQYF. CDR3 in DNA: TGTGCCAGCAGTTCAAATAGCCTGTTTCCGGCGGATACGCAGTATTTT.

This chain's CDR3 is CASSQRGLAKNIQYF. The CDR3 coding sequence is TGCGCCAGCAGCCAGCGCGGACTAGCCAAAAACATTCAGTACTTC. The chain recombines TRBV4-1 with TRBJ2-4; D might be TRBD2 (5 bases). CDR1 is MGHRA and CDR2 is YSYEKL in the germline V gene. The CDR3 loop spans 15 amino acids. V was trimmed by 3 bases and J by 0 bases, leaving 9 bases between them.

This clone has just one count. The CDR3 region is CASSELSGEHGYTF. CDR3 coding DNA: TGTGCCAGCAGTGAATTATCAGGGGAGCATGGCTACACCTTC. The chain recombines TRBV2 with TRBJ1-2; D is possibly TRBD1 (6 bases). The CDR3 runs to 14 residues. Germline V gene sequence: CDR1 SNHLY, CDR2 FYNNEI. Trimming took off 2 bases at V and 6 bases at J, with 13 bases between the two ends.

The V call is TRBV4-3, the J call TRBJ2-7; 8 bases are shared with TRBD2. With V trimmed by 4 bases and J by 3 bases, 8 bases remained unmatched. This CDR3 has 15 amino acids. The germline CDR1 and CDR2 sequences are LGHNA and YSLEER. CDR3 bases: TGCGCCAGCAGCCCCCAGCGGGAGAGTCTCTACGAGCAGTACTTC. This translates into CASSPQRESLYEQYF.

V and J are TRBV11-2 and TRBJ2-7, with 10 nucleotides matching TRBD2. Germline lookup yields CDR1 SGHAT and CDR2 FQNNGV. J lost 3 bases, V lost 6 bases, and 8 bases had no gene match. This CDR3 spans 15 amino acids. The CDR3 DNA sequence: TGTGCCAGCAGACCTTCTAGCGGGAGTAGCTACGAGCAGTACTTC. Translated, it gives CASRPSSGSSYEQYF.

This chain links TRBV27 with TRBJ1-4; D gene uncertain. This CDR3 has 16 residues. V shed 5 bases and J shed 7 bases, with 20 bases lying between them. Germline values: CDR1 MNHEY, CDR2 SMNVEV (reference sequence). CDR3 protein: CASSIYGPFGSEKLFF. CDR3 DNA sequence: TGTGCCAGCAGTATCTACGGACCGTTTGGGAGTGAAAAACTGTTTTTT.

The chain has TRBV27 and TRBJ1-1; TRBD1 matches 11 bases. The length of the CDR3 is 15 residues. Germline CDR1 reads MNHEY; CDR2 reads SMNVEV (reference sequence). V was clipped by 6 bases and J by 4 bases; unmatched bases: 7. CDR3 amino acids: CASSTMGQGVTEAFF. CDR3 nucleotides: TGTGCCAGCAGCACAATGGGACAGGGGGTCACTGAAGCTTTCTTT.

A note on this clone: This same CDR3 is encoded by further DNA sequences in the sample. The CDR3 protein is CASSQDSTDTQYF. As DNA, the CDR3 is TGCGCCAGCAGCCAAGATTCGACAGATACGCAGTATTTT. V and J are TRBV4-1 and TRBJ2-3; D gene unclear. The V end was cut by 0 bases, the J end by 3 bases, with 4 bases between. This CDR3 contains 13 residues. Germline V gene sequence: CDR1 MGHRA, CDR2 YSYEKL.

The rearrangement joins TRBV6-5 to TRBJ1-1; D is uncertain. This CDR3 has 13 residues. V was trimmed by 4 bases and J by 4 bases, leaving 10 bases between them. From germline, CDR1 is MNHEY and CDR2 SVGAGI. For the CDR3, the DNA is TGTGCCAGCAGTTTATCACGGACCACTGAAGCTTTCTTT. Protein product: CASSLSRTTEAFF.

The V and J genes are TRBV27 and TRBJ2-4; D may match TRBD1 or TRBD2 (6 bases each). Trimming removed 5 bases from V and 4 bases from J, with 15 bases in between. The CDR3 loop spans 15 amino acids. Germline lookup yields CDR1 MNHEY and CDR2 SMNVEV (reference sequence). The CDR3 loop is CASSPITGRKNIQYF. The CDR3 DNA reads TGTGCCAGCAGTCCCATCACAGGGAGGAAAAACATTCAGTACTTC.

The chain combines TRBV7-2 with TRBJ2-1, with D tentatively TRBD1 or TRBD2 (5 bases each). With 1 base removed from V and 9 bases from J, the gap between germline ends came to 10 bases. Germline CDR1 and CDR2: SGHTA and FQGNSA. This CDR3 has 13 amino acids. CDR3 in amino acids: CASSLGPGTEQFF. The CDR3 DNA reads TGTGCCAGCAGCTTAGGCCCGGGGACTGAGCAGTTCTTC.

This CDR3 is CASSYSGGTVPYEQYF. CDR3 DNA: TGTGCCAGCAGTTACTCCGGGGGGACAGTGCCCTACGAGCAGTACTTC. The chain carries TRBV6-5 and TRBJ2-7; D assignment may be TRBD1 or TRBD2 (7 bases each). V dropped 0 bases and J dropped 2 bases, with 14 bases sitting between them. Germline loops: CDR1 MNHEY, CDR2 SVGAGI. CDR3 length: 16 residues.

This chain connects TRBV10-2 to TRBJ2-4, with D possibly matching TRBD2 (5 bases). The germline V gene has CDR1 WSHSY and CDR2 SAAADI. There are 15 residues in the CDR3. Trimming pared 0 bases from V and 8 bases from J, leaving 14 bases between. The CDR3 reads CASSESEVRWDIQYF. The CDR3, as DNA: TGCGCCAGCAGTGAGTCGGAGGTCAGGTGGGACATTCAGTACTTC.